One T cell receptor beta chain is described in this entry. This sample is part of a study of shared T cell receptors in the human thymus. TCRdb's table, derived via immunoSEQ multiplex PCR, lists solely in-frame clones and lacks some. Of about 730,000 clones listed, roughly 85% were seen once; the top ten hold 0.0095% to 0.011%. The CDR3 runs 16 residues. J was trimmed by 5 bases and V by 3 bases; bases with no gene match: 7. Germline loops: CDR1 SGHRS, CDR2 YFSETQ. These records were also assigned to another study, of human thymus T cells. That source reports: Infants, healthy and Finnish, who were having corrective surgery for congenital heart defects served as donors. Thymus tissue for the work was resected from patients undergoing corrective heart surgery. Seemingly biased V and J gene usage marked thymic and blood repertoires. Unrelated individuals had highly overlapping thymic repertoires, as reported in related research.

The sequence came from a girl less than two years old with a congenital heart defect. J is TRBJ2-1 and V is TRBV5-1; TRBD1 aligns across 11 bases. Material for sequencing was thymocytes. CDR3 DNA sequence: TGCGCCAGCAGCTGGGACCCGGGACAGGGGGACAATGAGCAGTTCTTC. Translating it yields CASSWDPGQGDNEQFF.